This T cell receptor beta chain originates from a study of post-analysis software for immune sequencing data. Overall study findings and caveats: Higher frequency in patients than in controls was seen for roughly five TRBV segments, with TRBV5-6, TRBV5-1 and TRBV20-1 among them.

This CDR3 spans 14 amino acids. V shed 5 bases, J shed 4 bases, and the junction held 3 bases outside the gene matches. Turning to this clonotype: Antigen unknown.

Built from TCR beta cDNA, the libraries had unique molecular identifiers in them. The yield from about 1 to 10 million T cells was roughly 500,000 cDNA molecules in total. TCRdb re-analysed the PCR reads in MiXCR, keeping a single row per CDR3 protein. The table has about 150,000 distinct CDR3 sequences, roughly 31% seen once. The specimen sequenced was blood. The rearrangement links TRBV12-3 or TRBV12-4 to TRBJ2-1; 9 bases fit TRBD2. The sequence was collected from a girl aged 10 to 17 with multiple sclerosis. The CDR3 sequence is CASSRTSEYNEQFF. CDR3 coding DNA: TGTGCCAGCAGTCGGACTAGCGAGTACAATGAGCAGTTCTTC.